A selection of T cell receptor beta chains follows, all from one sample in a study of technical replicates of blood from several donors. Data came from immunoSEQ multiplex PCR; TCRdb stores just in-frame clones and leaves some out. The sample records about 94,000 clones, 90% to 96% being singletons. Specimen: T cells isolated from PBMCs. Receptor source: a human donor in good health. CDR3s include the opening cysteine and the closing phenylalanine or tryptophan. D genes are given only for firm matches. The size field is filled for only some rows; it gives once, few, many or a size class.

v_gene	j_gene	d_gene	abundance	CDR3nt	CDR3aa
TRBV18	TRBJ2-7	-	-	TGTGCCAGCTCACCAGGCGGGATGGACGAGCAGTACTTC	CASSPGGMDEQYF
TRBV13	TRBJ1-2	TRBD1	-	TGTGCCAGCAGCCGGAAACCGACAGGGGGCGGGGACACCTTC	CASSRKPTGGGDTF
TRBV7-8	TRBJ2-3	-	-	TGTGCCAGCAGCTTAACTGCAGATACGCAGTATTTT	CASSLTADTQYF
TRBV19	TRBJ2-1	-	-	TGTGCCAGTAGTTTTGAGGGGGATGTCGCCTACAATGAGCAGTTCTTC	CASSFEGDVAYNEQFF
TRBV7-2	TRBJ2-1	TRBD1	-	TGTGCCAGCAGCTTTGGACAGGTGCTCAATGAGCAGTTCTTC	CASSFGQVLNEQFF
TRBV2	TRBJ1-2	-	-	TGTGCCAGCAGTGAAGGACGGGACTATGGCTACACCTTC	CASSEGRDYGYTF
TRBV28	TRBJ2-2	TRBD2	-	TGTGCCAGCAGTCAAGAGCGGGATGAGACCGGGGAGCTGTTTTTT	CASSQERDETGELFF
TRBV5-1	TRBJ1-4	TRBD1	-	TGCGCCAGCAGCTGGGGACAGGGGGCAGATCGTGAAAAACTGTTTTTT	CASSWGQGADREKLFF
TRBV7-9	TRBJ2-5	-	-	TGTGCCAGCAGCTTCAGGGGCCCCGGTCCTGGGTGGACCCAGTACTTC	CASSFRGPGPGWTQYF
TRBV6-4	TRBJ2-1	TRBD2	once	TGTGCCAGCAGCGGGGGGGGTAATGAGCAGTTCTTC	CASSGGGNEQFF
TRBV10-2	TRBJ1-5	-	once	TGCGCCAGCAGTAAGGACACAATCAATCAGCCCCAGCATTTT	CASSKDTINQPQHF
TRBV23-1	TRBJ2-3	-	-	TGCGCCAGCAGTCAAAAGACAGGGGACCTAGCGGGACCCTACACAGATACGCAGTATTTT	CASSQKTGDLAGPYTDTQYF
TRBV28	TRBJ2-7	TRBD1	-	TGTGCCAGCAGTTTGGGACCCGGGACAGGGGAATACGAGCAGTACTTC	CASSLGPGTGEYEQYF
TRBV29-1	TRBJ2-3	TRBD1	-	TGCAGCGCCCGACAGGGTCAAGATACGCAGTATTTT	CSARQGQDTQYF
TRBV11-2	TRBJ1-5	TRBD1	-	TGTGCCAGCAGCTTGGGACAGGGGCAAAATCAGCCCCAGCATTTT	CASSLGQGQNQPQHF
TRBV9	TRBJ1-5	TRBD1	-	TGTGCCAGCAGCGTGACAGGGATCAGCAATCAGCCCCAGCATTTT	CASSVTGISNQPQHF
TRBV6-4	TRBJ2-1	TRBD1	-	TGTGCCAGCAGTTTCGGACAGGACAGTGAGCAGTTCTTC	CASSFGQDSEQFF
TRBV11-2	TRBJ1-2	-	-	TGTGCCAGCAGCCAGGGCGCGAATGGCTACACCTTC	CASSQGANGYTF
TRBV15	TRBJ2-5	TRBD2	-	TGTGCCACCAGCAGAGACCTCCCCGGACTAGGATTGGAGACCCAGTACTTC	CATSRDLPGLGLETQYF
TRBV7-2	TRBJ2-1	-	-	TGTGCCAGCAGCTTAGACGGGAAAAAGATCAATGAGCAGTTCTTC	CASSLDGKKINEQFF
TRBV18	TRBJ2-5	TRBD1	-	TGTGCCAGCTCGGGGCAGGGGGAAGAGACCCAGTACTTC	CASSGQGEETQYF
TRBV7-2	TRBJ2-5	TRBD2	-	TGTGCCAGCAGCTTAGGGAGACTAGCGGGAGAGACCCAGTACTTC	CASSLGRLAGETQYF
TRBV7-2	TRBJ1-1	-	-	TGTGCCAGCAGGCGAGAGCAGGGCACTGAAGCTTTCTTT	CASRREQGTEAFF
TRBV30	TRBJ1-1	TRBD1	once	TGTGCCTGGAGTGGGACAGGGGGAACTGAAGCTTTCTTT	CAWSGTGGTEAFF
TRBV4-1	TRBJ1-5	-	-	TGCGCCAGCAGCCACCCCCCGTTCAGTATTAGCAATCAGCCCCAGCATTTT	CASSHPPFSISNQPQHF
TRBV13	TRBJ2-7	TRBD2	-	TGTGCCAGCAGCACTAGCGGTTCCTACGAGCAGTACTTC	CASSTSGSYEQYF
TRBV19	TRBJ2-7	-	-	TGTGCCAGTAGTATTCGGGAGTCCTACGAGCAGTACTTC	CASSIRESYEQYF
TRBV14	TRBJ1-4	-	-	TGTGCCAGCAGCCAGAGTGTGGGGTCCAAGGGGGAAAAACTGTTTTTT	CASSQSVGSKGEKLFF
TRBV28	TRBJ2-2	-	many	TGTGCCAGCAACCTCCGGGTAAAAGGCACCGGGGAGCTGTTTTTT	CASNLRVKGTGELFF
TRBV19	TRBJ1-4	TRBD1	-	TGTGCCAGTAGTATGGGGACAGGGGGCCTTAATGAAAAACTGTTTTTT	CASSMGTGGLNEKLFF
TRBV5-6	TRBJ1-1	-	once	TGTGCCAGCACCCGGGGAGCGGTTGGTGAAGCTTTCTTT	CASTRGAVGEAFF
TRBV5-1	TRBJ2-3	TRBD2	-	TGCGCCAGCAGCGTAAACGGGGGTAGCGGGAACACAGATACGCAGTATTTT	CASSVNGGSGNTDTQYF
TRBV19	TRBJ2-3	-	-	TGTGCCAGTAGTATGGGGACTAGCACAGATACGCAGTATTTT	CASSMGTSTDTQYF